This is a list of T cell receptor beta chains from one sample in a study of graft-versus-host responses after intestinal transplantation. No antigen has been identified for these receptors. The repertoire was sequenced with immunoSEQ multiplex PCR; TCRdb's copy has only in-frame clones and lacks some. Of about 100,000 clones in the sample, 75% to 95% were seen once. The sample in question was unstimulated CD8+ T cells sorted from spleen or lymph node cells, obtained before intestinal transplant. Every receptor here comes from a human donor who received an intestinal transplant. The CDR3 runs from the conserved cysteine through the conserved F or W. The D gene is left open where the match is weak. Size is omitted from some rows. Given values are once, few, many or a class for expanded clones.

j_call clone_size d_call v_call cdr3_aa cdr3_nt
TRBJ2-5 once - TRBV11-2 CASSRRDFQETQYF TGTGCCAGCAGCCGGAGGGATTTCCAAGAGACCCAGTACTTC
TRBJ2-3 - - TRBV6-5 CASSYQGGPVADTQYF TGTGCCAGCAGTTACCAAGGGGGTCCAGTTGCAGATACGCAGTATTTT
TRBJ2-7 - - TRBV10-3 CAISDVGGAGEQYF TGTGCCATCAGTGATGTAGGAGGGGCGGGCGAGCAGTACTTC
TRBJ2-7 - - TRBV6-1 CASSFGDPRTYEQYF TGTGCCAGCAGTTTCGGGGACCCAAGAACCTACGAGCAGTACTTC
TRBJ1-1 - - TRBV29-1 CSVDSGAWNTEAFF TGCAGCGTTGATTCAGGGGCCTGGAACACTGAAGCTTTCTTT
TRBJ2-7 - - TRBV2 CASSESQEVYEQYF TGTGCCAGCAGTGAGTCACAGGAAGTCTACGAGCAGTACTTC
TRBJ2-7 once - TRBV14 CASSQDLTPSPYEQYF TGTGCCAGCAGCCAAGATTTGACCCCCTCTCCCTACGAGCAGTACTTC
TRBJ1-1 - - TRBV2 CASYTGNEAFF TGTGCCAGCTACACAGGGAATGAAGCTTTCTTT
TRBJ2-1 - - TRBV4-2 CASSQDRAYNEQFF TGTGCCAGCAGCCAAGACAGGGCGTACAATGAGCAGTTCTTC
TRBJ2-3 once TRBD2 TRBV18 CASSRSSGGARGADTQYF TGTGCCAGCTCACGCTCTAGCGGGGGGGCCCGAGGTGCAGATACGCAGTATTTT
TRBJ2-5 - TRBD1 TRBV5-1 CASSLGTGGPQETQYF TGCGCCAGCAGCCTGGGGACAGGGGGGCCCCAAGAGACCCAGTACTTC
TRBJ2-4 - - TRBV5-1 CASSTETVGNIQYF TGCGCCAGCAGTACCGAGACAGTTGGAAACATTCAGTACTTC
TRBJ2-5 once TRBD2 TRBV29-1 CSVEEVGGYQETQYF TGCAGCGTTGAAGAAGTGGGGGGGTACCAAGAGACCCAGTACTTC
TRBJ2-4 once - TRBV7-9 CASTDQADKNIQYF TGTGCCAGCACCGACCAGGCGGACAAAAACATTCAGTACTTC
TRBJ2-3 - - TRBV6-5 CASGSVSAQYF TGTGCCAGCGGATCGGTGTCGGCGCAGTATTTT
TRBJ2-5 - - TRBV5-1 CASSLDGETQYF TGCGCCAGCAGCTTGGACGGAGAGACCCAGTACTTC
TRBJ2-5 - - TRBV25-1 CASMGGAETQYF TGTGCCAGCATGGGGGGAGCGGAGACCCAGTACTTC
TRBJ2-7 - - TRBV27 CASSLAAGRYEQYF TGTGCCAGCAGTTTAGCGGCCGGGAGATACGAGCAGTACTTC
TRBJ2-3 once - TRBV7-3 CASSATPFITDTQYF TGTGCCAGCAGCGCAACGCCGTTTATCACAGATACGCAGTATTTT
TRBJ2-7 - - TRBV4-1 CASSHLWGTDEQYF TGCGCCAGCAGCCACCTTTGGGGTACGGACGAGCAGTACTTC
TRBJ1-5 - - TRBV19 CASTPGPRRYSNQPQHF TGTGCCAGTACCCCGGGGCCTCGCCGGTATAGCAATCAGCCCCAGCATTTT
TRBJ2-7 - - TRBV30 CAWSDEVAGEQYF TGTGCCTGGAGTGACGAGGTGGCCGGGGAGCAGTACTTC
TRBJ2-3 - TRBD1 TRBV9 CASSPRPGQGTSTDTQYF TGTGCCAGCAGCCCCCGTCCGGGACAGGGAACGAGCACAGATACGCAGTATTTT
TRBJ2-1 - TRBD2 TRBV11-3 CASSQIAGGYNEQFF TGTGCCAGCAGCCAAATAGCGGGGGGGTACAATGAGCAGTTCTTC
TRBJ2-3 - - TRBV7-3 CASSLSQGFDTQYF TGTGCCAGCAGCTTATCACAGGGATTTGATACGCAGTATTTT
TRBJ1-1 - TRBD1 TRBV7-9 CASGRQGADIEAFF TGTGCCAGCGGACGGCAGGGGGCGGATATCGAAGCTTTCTTT
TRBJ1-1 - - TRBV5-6 CASSLDRRTEAFF TGTGCCAGCAGCTTGGACCGGAGGACTGAAGCTTTCTTT
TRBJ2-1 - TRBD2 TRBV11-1 CASSRLAGFGGGEQFF TGTGCCAGCAGTCGACTAGCGGGATTCGGGGGAGGTGAGCAGTTCTTC
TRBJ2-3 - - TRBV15 CATSRDRGIPDTQYF TGTGCCACCAGCAGAGATCGTGGTATCCCAGATACGCAGTATTTT